A selection of T cell receptor beta chains follows, all from one sample in a study of shared clonotypes between healthy human individuals. This table comes from immunoSEQ multiplex PCR, and its TCRdb copy is limited to in-frame clones, with some not included. This sample has 650,000 to 800,000 clones, with about 92% found just once. Material for sequencing was naive CD8+ T cells sorted from blood. The receptors originated from a man aged 25-45 years in good health. Both conserved end residues are part of each CDR3.

V: TRBV5-6
CDR3: CASSPRGLAEAFF

V: TRBV28
CDR3: CASSLVSYNEQFF

V: TRBV21-1
CDR3: CASSKHTGGLPDEQYF

V: TRBV14
CDR3: CASSQWEGAFYEQYF

V: TRBV7-6
CDR3: CASSLMTGADTQYF

V: TRBV19
CDR3: CASRVTSGFYNEQFF

V: TRBV27
CDR3: CASSLSGLLSYEQYF

V: TRBV2
CDR3: CASSEPASGVRETQYF

V: TRBV7-3
CDR3: CASSLRGAVQMNTEAFF

V: TRBV9
CDR3: CASTVGLAGTDTQYF

V: TRBV2
CDR3: CASRELQQGTYYEQYF

V: TRBV6-1
CDR3: CASREGTSGSNEQFF

V: TRBV28
CDR3: CASYSHYEQYF

V: TRBV19
CDR3: CASSSIADSVNEQFF

V: TRBV5-8
CDR3: CASSLFGLSGSFHNEQFF

V: TRBV7-9
CDR3: CASSPPSTRAGYTF

V: TRBV19
CDR3: CASAGTSGSRGYEQYF

V: TRBV27
CDR3: CASSLHSYSNQPQHF

V: TRBV6-6
CDR3: CASSYSAAQHF

V: TRBV19
CDR3: CASSIDWGRGRYNEQFF

V: TRBV11-2
CDR3: CASSLRLAGASGDTQYF

V: TRBV4-1
CDR3: CASSQDSGPYNEQFF

V: TRBV27
CDR3: CASTAGPNTGELFF

V: TRBV27
CDR3: CASSQTENYEQYF

V: TRBV6-5
CDR3: CASSSPSDGYEQYF

V: TRBV7-9
CDR3: CASSLAVGSYLAKNIQYF

V: TRBV10-2
CDR3: CASSVMGTEAFF

V: TRBV6-5
CDR3: CASSEGTGGYEQYF

V: TRBV9
CDR3: CASSPRPNQPQHF

V: TRBV5-6
CDR3: CASSLEGNTIYF

V: TRBV7-9
CDR3: CASSLANGSFYEQYF

V: TRBV5-4
CDR3: CASSLLASHGELFF

V: TRBV7-8
CDR3: CASSLDSRGLGRNEQFF

V: TRBV10-3
CDR3: CAISSTETTDTQYF

V: TRBV27
CDR3: CASSSSGDSYEQYF

V: TRBV6-5
CDR3: CASSYAGTVGNTIYF

V: TRBV7-2
CDR3: CASSLVFGQRATQYF

V: TRBV2
CDR3: CASSPSPGQYNEQFF

V: TRBV5-4
CDR3: CASSRGDPGFIDGYTF

V: TRBV7-6
CDR3: CASSLGGEANYGYTF

V: TRBV4-1
CDR3: CASSQVVGAYEQYF